The 4 T cell receptor beta chains presented below share a single source sample, sequenced in a study of blood T cell repertoires in COVID-19. Sequenced by immunoSEQ multiplex PCR; TCRdb stores in-frame clones only, minus some. The sample has about 72,000 clones, around 90% seen once. The sequenced material came from peripheral blood. The receptors shown here come from a human donor in a cohort sampled during active COVID-19.

The chain recombines TRBV11-3 with TRBJ2-2; TRBD2 is a possible D gene (5 bases). The CDR3 has 14 residues. Germline V lookup: CDR1 SGHNT, CDR2 YENEEA. The V end was cut by 5 bases, the J end by 7 bases, with 14 bases between. The CDR3 DNA follows: TGTGCCAGCAGCCCGCGGACTGGTGACGGGGAGCTGTTTTTT. This sequence encodes CASSPRTGDGELFF.

V usage is TRBV7-9 and J usage is TRBJ2-1; 8 bases fit TRBD2. Germline lookup yields CDR1 SEHNR and CDR2 FQNEAQ (reference sequence). This CDR3 spans 18 amino acids. V was pared by 0 bases and J by 0 bases, with 7 bases of the junction left unmatched. CDR3 coding DNA: TGTGCCAGCAGCTTAGCGGTGGTAGCGGGGAGCTCCTACAATGAGCAGTTCTTC. Its translation is CASSLAVVAGSSYNEQFF.

The rearrangement links TRBV3-1 (or the pseudogene TRBV3-2) to TRBJ2-7; 9 bases are a match to TRBD2. CDR3 length equals 15 residues. CDR1 and CDR2 from the germline V gene are LGHDT and YNNKEL (reference sequence). Trimming cost V 5 bases and J 4 bases; bases outside gene matches: 9. CDR3 loop: CASSLGSSGIYEQYF. CDR3 in DNA: TGTGCCAGCAGCTTGGGTTCTAGCGGGATATACGAGCAGTACTTC.

The chain couples TRBV4-2 to TRBJ1-2, with a weak D call TRBD1 (6 bases). V was pared by 4 bases and J by 2 bases, with 14 bases between. The CDR3 is 15 amino acids. Germline V lookup: CDR1 LGHNA, CDR2 YNFKEQ. The CDR3 loop is CASSPEVDSNYGYTF. CDR3 in DNA: TGTGCCAGCAGCCCAGAAGTGGACAGCAACTATGGCTACACCTTC.